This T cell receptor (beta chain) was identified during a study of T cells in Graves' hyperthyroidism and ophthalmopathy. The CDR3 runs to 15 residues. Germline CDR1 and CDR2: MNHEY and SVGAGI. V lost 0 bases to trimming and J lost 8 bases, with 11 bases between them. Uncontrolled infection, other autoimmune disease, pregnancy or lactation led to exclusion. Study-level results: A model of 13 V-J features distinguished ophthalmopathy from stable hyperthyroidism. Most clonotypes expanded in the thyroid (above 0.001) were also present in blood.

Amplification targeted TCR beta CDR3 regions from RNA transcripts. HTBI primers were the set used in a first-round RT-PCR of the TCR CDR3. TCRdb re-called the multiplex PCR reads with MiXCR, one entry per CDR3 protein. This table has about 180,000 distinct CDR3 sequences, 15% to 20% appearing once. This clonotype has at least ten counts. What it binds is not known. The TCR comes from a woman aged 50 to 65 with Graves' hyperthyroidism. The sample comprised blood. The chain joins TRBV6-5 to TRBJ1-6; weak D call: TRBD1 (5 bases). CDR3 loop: CASSYSTRVDSPLHF. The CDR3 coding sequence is TGTGCCAGCAGTTACTCGACCAGGGTGGATTCACCCCTCCACTTT.